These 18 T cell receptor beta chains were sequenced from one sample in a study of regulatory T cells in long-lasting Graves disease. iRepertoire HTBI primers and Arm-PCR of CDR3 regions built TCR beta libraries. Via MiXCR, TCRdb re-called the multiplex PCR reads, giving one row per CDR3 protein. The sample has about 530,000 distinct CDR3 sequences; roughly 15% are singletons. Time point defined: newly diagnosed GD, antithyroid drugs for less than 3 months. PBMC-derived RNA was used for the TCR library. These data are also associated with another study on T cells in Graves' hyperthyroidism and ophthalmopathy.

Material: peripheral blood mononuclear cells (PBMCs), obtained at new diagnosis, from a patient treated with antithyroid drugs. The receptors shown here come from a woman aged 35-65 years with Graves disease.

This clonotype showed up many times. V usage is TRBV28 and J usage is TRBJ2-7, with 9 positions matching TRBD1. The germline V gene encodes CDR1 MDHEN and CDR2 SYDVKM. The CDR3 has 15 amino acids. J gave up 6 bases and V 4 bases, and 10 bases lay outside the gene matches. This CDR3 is CASSSTGTGLGEQYF. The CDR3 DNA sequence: TGTGCCAGCAGTTCCACCGGGACAGGGTTGGGCGAGCAGTACTTC.

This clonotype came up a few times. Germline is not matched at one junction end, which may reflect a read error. The CDR3 here is CAISTGQGVIHEQYF. Here the CDR3 DNA reads TGTGCCATCAGCACCGGACAGGGGGTTATCCACGAGCAATACTTC. The V call is TRBV10-3, the J call TRBJ2-7, with 10 bases fitting TRBD1. The CDR3 contains 15 residues. The germline V gene has CDR1 ENHRY and CDR2 SYGVKD.

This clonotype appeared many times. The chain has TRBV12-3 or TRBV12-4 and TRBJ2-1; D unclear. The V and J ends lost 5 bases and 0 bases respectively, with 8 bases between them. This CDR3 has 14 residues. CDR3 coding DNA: TGTGCCAGCAGTCAACATAGCTCCTACAATGAGCAGTTCTTC. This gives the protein CASSQHSSYNEQFF.

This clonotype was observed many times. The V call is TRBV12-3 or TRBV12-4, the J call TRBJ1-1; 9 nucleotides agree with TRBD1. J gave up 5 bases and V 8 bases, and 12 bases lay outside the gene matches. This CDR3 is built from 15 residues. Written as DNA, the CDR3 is TGTGCCAGCGGGTCTCAACAGGGGGCTTGGACTGAAGCTTTCTTT. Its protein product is CASGSQQGAWTEAFF.

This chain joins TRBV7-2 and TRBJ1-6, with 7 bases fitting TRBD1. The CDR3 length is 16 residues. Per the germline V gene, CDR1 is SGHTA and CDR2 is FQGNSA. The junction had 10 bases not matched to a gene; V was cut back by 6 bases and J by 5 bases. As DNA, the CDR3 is TGTGCCAGCAGACCAGGACCGGGACAGAATAATTCACCCCTCCACTTT. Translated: CASRPGPGQNNSPLHF. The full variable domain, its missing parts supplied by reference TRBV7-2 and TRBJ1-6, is GAGVSQSPSNKVTEKGKDVELRCDPISGHTALYWYRQSLGQGLEFLIYFQGNSAPDKSGLPSDRFSAERTGGSVSTLTIQRTQQEDSAVYLCASRPGPGQNNSPLHFGNGTRLTVT.

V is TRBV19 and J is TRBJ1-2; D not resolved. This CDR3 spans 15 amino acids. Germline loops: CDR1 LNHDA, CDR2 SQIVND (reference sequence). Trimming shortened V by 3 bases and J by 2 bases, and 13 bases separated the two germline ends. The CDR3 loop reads CASSIHRGLNYGYTF. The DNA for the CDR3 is TGTGCCAGTAGTATCCACAGAGGACTAAACTATGGCTACACCTTC. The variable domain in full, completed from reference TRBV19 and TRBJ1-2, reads DGGITQSPKYLFRKEGQNVTLSCEQNLNHDAMYWYRQDPGQGLRLIYYSQIVNDFQKGDIAEGYSVSREKKESFPLTVTSAQKNPTAFYLCASSIHRGLNYGYTFGSGTRLTVV.

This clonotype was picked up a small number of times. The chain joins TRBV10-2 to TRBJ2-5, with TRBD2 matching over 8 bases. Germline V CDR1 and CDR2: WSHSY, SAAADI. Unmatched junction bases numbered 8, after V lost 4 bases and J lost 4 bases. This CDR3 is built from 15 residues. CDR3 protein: CASSGGRSGGETQYF. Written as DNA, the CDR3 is TGCGCCAGCAGTGGGGGGAGGAGCGGGGGAGAGACCCAGTACTTC.

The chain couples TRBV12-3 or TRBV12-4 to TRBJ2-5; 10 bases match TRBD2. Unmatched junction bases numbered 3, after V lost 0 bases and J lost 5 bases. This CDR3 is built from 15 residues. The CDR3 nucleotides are TGTGCCAGCAGTTTAGCAGATAGCGGGGGGGAGACCCAGTACTTC. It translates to CASSLADSGGETQYF.

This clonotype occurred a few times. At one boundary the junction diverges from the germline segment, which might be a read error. The chain's CDR3 is CDSSLGFEYPYEQYF. Here the CDR3 DNA reads TGCGACAGCAGCTTGGGATTTGAGTATCCCTACGAGCAGTACTTC. The V and J genes are TRBV5-1 and TRBJ2-7, with D unresolved. This CDR3 has 15 residues. The germline CDR1 and CDR2 sequences are SGHRS and YFSETQ.

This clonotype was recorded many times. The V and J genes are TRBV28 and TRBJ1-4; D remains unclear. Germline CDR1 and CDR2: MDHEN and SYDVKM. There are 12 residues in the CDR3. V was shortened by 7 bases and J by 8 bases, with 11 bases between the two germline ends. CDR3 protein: CASTDLGEKLFF. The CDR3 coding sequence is TGTGCCAGCACCGATCTTGGGGAAAAACTGTTTTTT.

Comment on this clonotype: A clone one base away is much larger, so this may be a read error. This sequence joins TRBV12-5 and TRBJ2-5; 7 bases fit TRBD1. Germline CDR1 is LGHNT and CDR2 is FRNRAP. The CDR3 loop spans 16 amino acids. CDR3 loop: CASGPRSLGGQEAQYF. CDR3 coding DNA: TGTGCTAGTGGTCCACGGTCTCTAGGGGGCCAAGAGGCCCAGTACTTC.

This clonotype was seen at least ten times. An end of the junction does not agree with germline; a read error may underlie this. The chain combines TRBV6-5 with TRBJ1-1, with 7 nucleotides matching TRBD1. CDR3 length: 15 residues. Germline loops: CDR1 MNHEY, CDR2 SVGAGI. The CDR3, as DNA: TGTGCCAGCGGTTACCGACGACAGGGAGACACTGAAGCTTTCTTT. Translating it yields CASGYRRQGDTEAFF.

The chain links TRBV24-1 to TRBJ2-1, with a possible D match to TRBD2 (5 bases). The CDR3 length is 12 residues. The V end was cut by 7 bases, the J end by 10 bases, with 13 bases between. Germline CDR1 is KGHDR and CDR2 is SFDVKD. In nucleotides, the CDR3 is TGTGCCACCAGCCAAGCCGGCGGGGAGCAGTTCTTC. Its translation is CATSQAGGEQFF.

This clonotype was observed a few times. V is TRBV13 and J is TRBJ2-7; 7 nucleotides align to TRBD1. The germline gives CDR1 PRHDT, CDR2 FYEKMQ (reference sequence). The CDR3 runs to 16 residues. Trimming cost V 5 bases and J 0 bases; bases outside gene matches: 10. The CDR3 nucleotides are TGTGCCAGCAGCCCTAAGACAGGGATAGGCTCCTACGAGCAGTACTTC. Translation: CASSPKTGIGSYEQYF. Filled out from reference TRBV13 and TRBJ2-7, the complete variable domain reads AAGVIQSPRHLIKEKRETATLKCYPIPRHDTVYWYQQGPGQDPQFLISFYEKMQSDKGSIPDRFSAQQFSDYHSELNMSSLELGDSALYFCASSPKTGIGSYEQYFGPGTRLTVT.

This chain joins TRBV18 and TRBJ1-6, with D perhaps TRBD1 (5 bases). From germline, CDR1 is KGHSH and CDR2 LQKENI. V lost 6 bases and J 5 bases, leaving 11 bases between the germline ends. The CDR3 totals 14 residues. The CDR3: CASSLGPNNSPLHF. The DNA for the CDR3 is TGTGCCAGCTCCCTGGGGCCGAATAATTCACCCCTCCACTTT.

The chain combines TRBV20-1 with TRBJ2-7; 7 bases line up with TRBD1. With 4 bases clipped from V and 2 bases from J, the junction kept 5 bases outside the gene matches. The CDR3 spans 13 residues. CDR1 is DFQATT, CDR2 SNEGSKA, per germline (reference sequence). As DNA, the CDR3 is TGCAGTGCTACCGGGACAGTTCCCTACGAGCAGTACTTC. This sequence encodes CSATGTVPYEQYF.

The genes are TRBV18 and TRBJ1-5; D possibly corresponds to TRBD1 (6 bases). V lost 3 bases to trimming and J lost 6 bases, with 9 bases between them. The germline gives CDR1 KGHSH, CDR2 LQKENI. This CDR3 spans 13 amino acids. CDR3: CASSPEGGQPQHF. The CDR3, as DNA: TGTGCCAGCTCACCCGAGGGGGGTCAGCCCCAGCATTTT.

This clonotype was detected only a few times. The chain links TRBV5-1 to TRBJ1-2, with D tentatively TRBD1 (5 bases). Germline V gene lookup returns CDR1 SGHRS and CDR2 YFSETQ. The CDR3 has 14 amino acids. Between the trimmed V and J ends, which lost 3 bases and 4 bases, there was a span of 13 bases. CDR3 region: CASSWGPTTYGYTF. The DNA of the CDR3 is TGCGCCAGCAGCTGGGGCCCAACGACCTATGGCTACACCTTC.